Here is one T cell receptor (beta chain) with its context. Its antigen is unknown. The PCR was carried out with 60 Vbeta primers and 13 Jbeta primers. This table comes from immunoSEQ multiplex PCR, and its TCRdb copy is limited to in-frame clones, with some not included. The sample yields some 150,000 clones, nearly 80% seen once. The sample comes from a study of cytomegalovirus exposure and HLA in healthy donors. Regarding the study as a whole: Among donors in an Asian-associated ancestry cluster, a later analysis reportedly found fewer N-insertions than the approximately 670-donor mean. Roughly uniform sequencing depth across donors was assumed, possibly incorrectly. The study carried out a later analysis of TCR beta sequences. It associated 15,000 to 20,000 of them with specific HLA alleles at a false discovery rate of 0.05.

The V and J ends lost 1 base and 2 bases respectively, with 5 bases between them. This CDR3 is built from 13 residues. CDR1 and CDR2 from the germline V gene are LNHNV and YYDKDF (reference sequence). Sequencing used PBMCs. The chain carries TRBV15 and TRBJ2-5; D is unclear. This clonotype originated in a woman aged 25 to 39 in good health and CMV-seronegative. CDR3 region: CATSRGIQETQYF. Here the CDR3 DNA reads TGTGCCACCAGCAGAGGTATACAAGAGACCCAGTACTTC.